This TCR beta chain was found in a study of human T cells and chemical hapten exposure. MiXCR, applied by TCRdb to the RACE reads, yields one record per CDR3 protein. Of 35,000 to 50,000 distinct CDR3 sequences listed, around 4.5% are singletons. After removal of 8 bases from V and 6 bases from J, the junction contained 7 bases not matched to a gene. Germline lookup yields CDR1 MNHNS and CDR2 SASEGT. The CDR3 contains 14 residues. Time point specified: healthy volunteer bleed at 2 weeks. It was from unfractionated whole blood that total RNA was extracted. This clonotype was sampled from a female donor in good health. Some clones in this sample may be carry-over from other donors' samples. The sequenced material came from whole blood. V and J are TRBV6-1 and TRBJ1-4; 9 bases fit TRBD1. In nucleotides, the CDR3 is TGTGCCAGCGAAAGGACAGGGGATGATGAAAAACTGTTTTTT. This gives the protein CASERTGDDEKLFF.